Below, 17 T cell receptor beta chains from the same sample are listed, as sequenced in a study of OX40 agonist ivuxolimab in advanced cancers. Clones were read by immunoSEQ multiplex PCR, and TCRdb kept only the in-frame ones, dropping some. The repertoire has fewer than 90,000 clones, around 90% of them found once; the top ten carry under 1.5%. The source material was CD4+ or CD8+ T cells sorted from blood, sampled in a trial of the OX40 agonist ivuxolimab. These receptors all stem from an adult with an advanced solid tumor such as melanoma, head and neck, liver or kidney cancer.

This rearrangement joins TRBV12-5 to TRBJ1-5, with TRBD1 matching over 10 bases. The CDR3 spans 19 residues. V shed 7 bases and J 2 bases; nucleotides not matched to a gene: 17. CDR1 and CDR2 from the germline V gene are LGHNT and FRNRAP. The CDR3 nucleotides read TGTGCTAGTGTCCACTCTAGGGACAGGGGAAAGGTTGGCAATCAGCCCCAGCATTTT. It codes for CASVHSRDRGKVGNQPQHF. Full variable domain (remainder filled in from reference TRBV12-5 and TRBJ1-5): DARVTQTPRHKVTEMGQEVTMRCQPILGHNTVFWYRQTMMQGLELLAYFRNRAPLDDSGMPKDRFSAEMPDATLATLKIQPSEPRDSAVYFCASVHSRDRGKVGNQPQHFGDGTRLSIL.

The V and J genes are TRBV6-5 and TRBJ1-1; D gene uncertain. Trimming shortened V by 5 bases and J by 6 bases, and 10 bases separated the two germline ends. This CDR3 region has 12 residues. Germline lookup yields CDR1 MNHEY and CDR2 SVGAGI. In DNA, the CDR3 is TGTGCCAGCAGTCCCTCTCGGGCTGAAGCTTTCTTT. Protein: CASSPSRAEAFF.

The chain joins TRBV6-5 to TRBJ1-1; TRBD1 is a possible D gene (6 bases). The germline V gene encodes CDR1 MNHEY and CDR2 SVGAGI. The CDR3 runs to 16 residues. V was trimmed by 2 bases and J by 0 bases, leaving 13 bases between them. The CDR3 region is CASSYPKDSLNTEAFF. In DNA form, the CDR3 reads TGTGCCAGCAGTTACCCCAAGGACAGCCTGAACACTGAAGCTTTCTTT.

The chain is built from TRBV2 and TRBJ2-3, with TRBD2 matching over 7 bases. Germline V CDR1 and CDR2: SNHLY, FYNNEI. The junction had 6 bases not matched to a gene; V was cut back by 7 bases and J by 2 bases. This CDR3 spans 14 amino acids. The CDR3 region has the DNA TGTGCCAGCAAGGGCGGGAGCCCCACAGATACGCAGTATTTT. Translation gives CASKGGSPTDTQYF.

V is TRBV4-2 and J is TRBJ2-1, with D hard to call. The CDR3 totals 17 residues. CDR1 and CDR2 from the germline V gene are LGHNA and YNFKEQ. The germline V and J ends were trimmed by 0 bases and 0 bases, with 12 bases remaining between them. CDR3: CASSQDGRRISYNEQFF. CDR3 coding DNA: TGTGCCAGCAGCCAAGATGGAAGGCGGATCTCCTACAATGAGCAGTTCTTC.

CDR3 in amino acids: CASRVSTSTDTQYF. The CDR3, as DNA: TGTGCCAGCCGCGTATCCACTAGCACAGATACGCAGTATTTT. V gene TRBV19 combines with J gene TRBJ2-3; D is unclear. Germline V CDR1 and CDR2: LNHDA, SQIVND (reference sequence). V was pared by 9 bases and J by 0 bases, with 13 bases between. This CDR3 has 14 amino acids.

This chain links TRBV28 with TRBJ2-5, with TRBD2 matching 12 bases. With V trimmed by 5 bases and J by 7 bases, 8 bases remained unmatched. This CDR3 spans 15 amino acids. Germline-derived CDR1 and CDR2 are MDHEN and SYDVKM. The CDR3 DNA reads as TGTGCCAGCAGTAGTCTAGCGGGGGGGCCGGGGACCCAGTACTTC. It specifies CASSSLAGGPGTQYF.

This CDR3 is CASSQGDRGLFNEQFF. In DNA form, the CDR3 reads TGCGCCAGCAGCCAAGGCGACAGGGGGCTGTTCAATGAGCAGTTCTTC. V and J are TRBV5-1 and TRBJ2-1; 10 bases align to TRBD1. The V gene end was trimmed by 4 bases and the J gene end by 6 bases; junction bases not matched to a gene: 10. Looked up from germline, CDR1 is SGHRS and CDR2 is YFSETQ. The CDR3 covers 16 residues.

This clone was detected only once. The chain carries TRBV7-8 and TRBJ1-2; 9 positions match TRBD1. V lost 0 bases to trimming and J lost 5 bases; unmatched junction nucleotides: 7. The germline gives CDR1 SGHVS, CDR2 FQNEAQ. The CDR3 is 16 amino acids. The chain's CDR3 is CASSLALATGGYGYTF. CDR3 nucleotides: TGTGCCAGCAGCTTAGCGCTAGCGACAGGGGGGTATGGCTACACCTTC.

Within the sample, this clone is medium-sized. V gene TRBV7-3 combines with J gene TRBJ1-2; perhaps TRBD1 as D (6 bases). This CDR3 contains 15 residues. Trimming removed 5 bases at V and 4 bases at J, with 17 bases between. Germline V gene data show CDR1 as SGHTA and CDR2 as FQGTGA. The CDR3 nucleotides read TGTGCCAGCAGCCCCCAACAGGGCTCGACCTATGGCTACACCTTC. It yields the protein CASSPQQGSTYGYTF. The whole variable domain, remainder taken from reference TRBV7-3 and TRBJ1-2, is GAGVSQTPSNKVTEKGKYVELRCDPISGHTALYWYRQSLGQGPEFLIYFQGTGAADDSGLPNDRFFAVRPEGSVSTLKIQRTERGDSAVYLCASSPQQGSTYGYTFGSGTRLTVV.

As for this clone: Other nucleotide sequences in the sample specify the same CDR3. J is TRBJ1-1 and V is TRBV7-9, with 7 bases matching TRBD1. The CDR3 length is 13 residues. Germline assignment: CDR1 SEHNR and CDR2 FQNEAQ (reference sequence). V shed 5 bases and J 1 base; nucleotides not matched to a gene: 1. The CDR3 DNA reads TGTGCCAGCAGCCGACAGGGGAACACTGAAGCTTTCTTT. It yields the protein CASSRQGNTEAFF.

In DNA, the CDR3 is TGCGCCAGCAGGGACGGGGGACCGACGAACACTGAAGCTTTCTTT. The encoded protein is CASRDGGPTNTEAFF. The rearrangement joins TRBV5-1 to TRBJ1-1; a weak D match, TRBD1 (5 bases). CDR1 SGHRS and CDR2 YFSETQ come from the germline V gene. V lost 5 bases to trimming and J lost 1 base, with 15 bases between them. This CDR3 has 15 amino acids.

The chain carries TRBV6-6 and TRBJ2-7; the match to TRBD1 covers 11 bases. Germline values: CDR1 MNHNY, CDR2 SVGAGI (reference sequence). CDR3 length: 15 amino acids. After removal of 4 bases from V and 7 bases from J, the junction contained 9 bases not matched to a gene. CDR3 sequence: CASSSPDRGPREQYF. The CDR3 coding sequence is TGTGCCAGCAGTTCCCCGGACAGGGGGCCGAGGGAGCAGTACTTC.

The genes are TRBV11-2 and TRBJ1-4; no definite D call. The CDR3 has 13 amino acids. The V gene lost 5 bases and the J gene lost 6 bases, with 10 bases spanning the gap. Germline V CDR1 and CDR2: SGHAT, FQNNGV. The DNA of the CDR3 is TGTGCCAGCAGCCGGAGCGTCGATGAAAAACTGTTTTTT. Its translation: CASSRSVDEKLFF.

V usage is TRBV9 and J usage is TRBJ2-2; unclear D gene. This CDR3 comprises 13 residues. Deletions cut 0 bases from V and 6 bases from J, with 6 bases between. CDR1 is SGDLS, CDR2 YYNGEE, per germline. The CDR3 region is CASSVEEAGELFF. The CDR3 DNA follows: TGTGCCAGCAGCGTAGAGGAAGCCGGGGAGCTGTTTTTT.

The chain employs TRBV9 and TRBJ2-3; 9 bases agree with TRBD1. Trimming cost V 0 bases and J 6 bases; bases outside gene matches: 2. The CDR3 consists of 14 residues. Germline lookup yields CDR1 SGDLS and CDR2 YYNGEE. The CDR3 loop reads CASSVEQGADTQYF. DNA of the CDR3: TGTGCCAGCAGCGTAGAACAGGGGGCGGATACGCAGTATTTT.

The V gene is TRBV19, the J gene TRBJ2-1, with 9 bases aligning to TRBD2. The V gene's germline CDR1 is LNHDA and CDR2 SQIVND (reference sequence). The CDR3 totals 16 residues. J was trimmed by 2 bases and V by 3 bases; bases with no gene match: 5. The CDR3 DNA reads TGTGCCAGTAGTATGGGTAGCGGGAGAACCTACAATGAGCAGTTCTTC. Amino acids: CASSMGSGRTYNEQFF.